This T cell receptor beta chain originates from a study of human T cells and chemical hapten exposure. Study summary: Patch tests put 0.01% DPC on the upper back, and the results were checked at 6 days. The study's findings and limits: As the donors had alopecia, their immune response may differ from healthy people's. Unchanged with DPC sensitization were TCRs above 1 in 1000 frequency.

In its sample, this clonotype was seen many times. Antigen specificity is unknown. Time point specified: pre-sensitization, week 0. Described treatment: therapeutic diphenylcyclopropenone sensitization with weekly scalp DPC. Authors' data handling: Across samples, TCR counts had a median of approximately 100,000 and ranged from about 23,224 to 690,600. TCRdb re-analysed the RACE reads in MiXCR, keeping a single row per CDR3 protein. The V and J calls here are based on TCRdb, not the publication. The sample includes 350,000 to 400,000 distinct CDR3 sequences, approximately 5.1% of them seen just once. The source of this sequence is a woman in her forties or fifties with alopecia areata. Some clones in this sample may be carry-over from other donors' samples. The source was whole blood, collected in connection with sensitization to the hapten diphenylcyclopropenone (DPC).

The CDR3 protein is CASTRTGDGYTF. In nucleotides, the CDR3 is TGTGCCAGCACCCGGACAGGGGATGGCTACACCTTC. The chain recombines TRBV28 with TRBJ1-2; 9 bases are shared with TRBD1. Trimming cost V 7 bases and J 6 bases; bases outside gene matches: 3. The CDR3 sequence is 12 residues long. Germline V gives CDR1 MDHEN, CDR2 SYDVKM.